Following are 8 T cell receptor beta chains from one sample sequenced in a study of shared clonotypes between healthy human individuals. The protocol was immunoSEQ multiplex PCR, while the TCRdb copy is restricted to in-frame clones and leaves out a portion. The table includes 2 million to 2.5 million clones, around 95% detected once. Material: naive CD4+ T cells sorted from blood. The subset is: CD45RA+ positively selected. Source of these receptors: a man in his late teens or twenties in good health.

The J gene is TRBJ2-3, the V gene TRBV5-1, with D unresolved. Germline CDR1 and CDR2: SGHRS and YFSETQ. The CDR3 is made up of 17 amino acids. Trimming shortened V by 4 bases and J by 1 base, and 19 bases separated the two germline ends. The CDR3 coding sequence is TGCGCCAGCAGCCCTCGGACCGATTTTTCCCGCACAGATACGCAGTATTTT. This gives the protein CASSPRTDFSRTDTQYF.

The chain has TRBV10-1 and TRBJ2-3; D possibly corresponds to TRBD2 (6 bases). Looked up from germline, CDR1 is WNHNN and CDR2 is SYGVQD (reference sequence). This CDR3 is built from 13 residues. The CDR3 spells CAPGGLNTDTQYF. CDR3 bases: TGCGCTCCCGGAGGGCTGAACACAGATACGCAGTATTTT.

V gene TRBV6-5 combines with J gene TRBJ1-1; TRBD1 might be the D (5 bases). CDR1 is MNHEY and CDR2 is SVGAGI in the germline V gene. Trimming took 10 bases from V and 4 from J, leaving 16 bases between them. The CDR3 is 13 amino acids. The CDR3 bases are TGTGCCACCAGGGTGGGGAGATTCACTGAAGCTTTCTTT. It encodes CATRVGRFTEAFF.

The chain combines TRBV5-1 with TRBJ1-3, with a tentative D call TRBD1 (5 bases). Trimming removed 4 bases at V and 4 bases at J, with 12 bases between. Per germline, CDR1 SGHRS and CDR2 YFSETQ. The CDR3 is 14 residues long. CDR3 residues: CASSMDNRGNTIYF. The CDR3 DNA sequence: TGCGCCAGCAGCATGGACAATCGAGGAAACACCATATATTTT.

The chain is built from TRBV4-3 and TRBJ2-1; TRBD2 matches 12 bases. The length of the CDR3 is 17 residues. Unmatched junction bases numbered 11, after V lost 4 bases and J lost 7 bases. Germline V CDR1 and CDR2: LGHNA, YSLEER. The CDR3 spells CASSRELAGGVENEQFF. CDR3 in DNA: TGCGCCAGCAGCCGAGAACTAGCGGGAGGAGTAGAGAATGAGCAGTTCTTC.

This clone has a single count. The chain uses TRBV19 and TRBJ1-2; D may be TRBD1 (5 bases). V was pared by 5 bases and J by 2 bases, with 12 bases between. Germline loops: CDR1 LNHDA, CDR2 SQIVND (reference sequence). This CDR3 spans 14 amino acids. The CDR3 here is CASSLGQPNYGYTF. The CDR3 region has the DNA TGTGCCAGTAGTCTTGGACAACCCAACTATGGCTACACCTTC.

This chain joins TRBV5-4 and TRBJ2-7, with 7 bases that match TRBD2. The length of the CDR3 is 16 residues. Unmatched junction bases numbered 8, after V lost 0 bases and J lost 2 bases. The germline V gene encodes CDR1 SGHNT and CDR2 YYREEE (reference sequence). The CDR3, as DNA: TGTGCCAGCAGCTTGGCGGGAGGCGGCCCGACCTACGAGCAGTACTTC. As protein: CASSLAGGGPTYEQYF.

The V call is TRBV5-6, the J call TRBJ2-3, with 12 bases aligning to TRBD2. The CDR3 runs 17 residues. The V and J ends lost 4 bases and 0 bases, in that order; junction bases with no gene match: 6. Looked up from germline, CDR1 is SGHDT and CDR2 is YYEEEE. For the CDR3, the DNA is TGTGCCAGCAGCACTGGACTAGCGGGACCTAGCACAGATACGCAGTATTTT. Amino acid sequence: CASSTGLAGPSTDTQYF.